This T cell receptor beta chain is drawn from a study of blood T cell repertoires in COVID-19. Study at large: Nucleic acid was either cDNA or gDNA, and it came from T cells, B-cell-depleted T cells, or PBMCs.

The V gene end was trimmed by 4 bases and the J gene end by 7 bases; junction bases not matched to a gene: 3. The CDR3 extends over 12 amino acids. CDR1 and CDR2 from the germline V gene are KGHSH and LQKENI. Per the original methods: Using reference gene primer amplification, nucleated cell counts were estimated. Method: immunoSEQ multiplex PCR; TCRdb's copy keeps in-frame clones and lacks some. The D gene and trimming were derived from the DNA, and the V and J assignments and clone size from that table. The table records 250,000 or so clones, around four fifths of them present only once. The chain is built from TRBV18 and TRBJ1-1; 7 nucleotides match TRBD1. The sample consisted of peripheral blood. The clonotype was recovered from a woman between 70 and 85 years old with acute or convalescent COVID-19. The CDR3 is CASSRQGGEAFF. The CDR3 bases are TGTGCCAGCTCACGACAGGGTGGTGAAGCTTTCTTT.